This T cell receptor beta chain was identified in a study of glioma-infiltrating T cells. Study findings and constraints: CDR3 overlap between tissue and blood was very small.

This clonotype is medium-sized. Its matching antigen is unknown. Amplification of TCR alpha and beta CDR3 regions from RNA used iRepertoire nested multiplex PCR. TCRdb passed the multiplex PCR reads through MiXCR, listing each CDR3 protein once. Of 2,900 or so distinct CDR3 sequences listed, roughly a third were seen once; the top ten hold under 8%. CDR3 length: 13 amino acids. V was pared by 4 bases and J by 5 bases, with 9 bases between. From germline, CDR1 is LNHDA and CDR2 SQIVND (reference sequence). The clonotype comes from a human donor with low-grade glioma or glioblastoma, undergoing nonglioma brain surgery, or in good health (not recorded which). V and J are TRBV19 and TRBJ1-5, with a possible D match to TRBD1 (6 bases). The sequencing sample was made of glioma tissue, nonneoplastic brain tissue, or PBMCs (not recorded which). In nucleotides, the CDR3 is TGTGCCAGTAGTAATGGGGGCCATCAGCCCCAGCATTTT. As protein: CASSNGGHQPQHF.